This TCR beta chain originates from a study of chronic HIV infection and antiretroviral therapy. TCRdb reprocessed the 5' RACE reads with MiXCR, giving one entry per CDR3 protein. In the table there are approximately 30,000 distinct CDR3 sequences, around 9% of which are singletons. This clonotype was observed many times. The sequencing sample was made of peripheral blood. The source is an adult who had HIV and had not received antiretroviral therapy, or was an uninfected healthy control (not recorded which).

CDR3 sequence: CASSLSTDTQYF. In DNA, the CDR3 is TGTGCCAGCAGCTTATCCACAGATACGCAGTATTTT. The chain uses TRBV11-1 and TRBJ2-3; no reliable D call. The CDR3 loop spans 12 amino acids. The V gene's germline CDR1 is SGHAT and CDR2 FQDESV (reference sequence). V lost 2 bases, J lost 2 bases, and 2 bases lay in between. Looking up the rest from reference TRBV11-1 and TRBJ2-3 gives the full variable domain: EAEVAQSPRYKITEKSQAVAFWCDPISGHATLYWYRQILGQGPELLVQFQDESVVDDSQLPKDRFSAERLKGVDSTLKIQPAELGDSAMYLCASSLSTDTQYFGPGTRLTVL.